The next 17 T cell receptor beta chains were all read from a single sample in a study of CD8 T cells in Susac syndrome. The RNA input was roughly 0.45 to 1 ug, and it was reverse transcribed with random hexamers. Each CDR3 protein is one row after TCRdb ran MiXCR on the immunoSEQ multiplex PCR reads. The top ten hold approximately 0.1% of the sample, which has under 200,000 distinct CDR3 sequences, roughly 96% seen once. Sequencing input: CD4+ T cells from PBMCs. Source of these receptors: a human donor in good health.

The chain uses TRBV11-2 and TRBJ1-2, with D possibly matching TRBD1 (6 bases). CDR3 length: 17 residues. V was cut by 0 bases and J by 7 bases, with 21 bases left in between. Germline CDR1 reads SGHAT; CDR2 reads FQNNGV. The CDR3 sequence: CASSLEFTAGVWGGYTF. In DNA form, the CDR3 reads TGTGCCAGCAGCTTAGAATTCACGGCAGGGGTATGGGGTGGCTACACCTTC.

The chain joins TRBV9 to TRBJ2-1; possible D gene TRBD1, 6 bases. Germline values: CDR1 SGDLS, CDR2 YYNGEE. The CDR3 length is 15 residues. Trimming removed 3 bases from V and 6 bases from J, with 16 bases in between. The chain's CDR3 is CASSAHIGRGNEQFF. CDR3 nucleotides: TGTGCCAGCAGCGCTCACATCGGCAGGGGCAATGAGCAGTTCTTC.

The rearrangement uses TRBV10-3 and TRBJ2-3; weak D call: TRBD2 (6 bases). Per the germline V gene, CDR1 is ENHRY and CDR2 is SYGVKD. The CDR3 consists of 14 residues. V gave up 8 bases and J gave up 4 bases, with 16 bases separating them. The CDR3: CAIHPGSASDTQYF. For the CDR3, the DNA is TGTGCCATCCACCCCGGGAGCGCCTCAGATACGCAGTATTTT.

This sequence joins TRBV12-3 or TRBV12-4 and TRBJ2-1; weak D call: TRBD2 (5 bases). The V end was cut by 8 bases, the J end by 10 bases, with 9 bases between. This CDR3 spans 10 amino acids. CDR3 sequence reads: CASPPGEQFF. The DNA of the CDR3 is TGTGCCAGCCCCCCGGGGGAGCAGTTCTTC.

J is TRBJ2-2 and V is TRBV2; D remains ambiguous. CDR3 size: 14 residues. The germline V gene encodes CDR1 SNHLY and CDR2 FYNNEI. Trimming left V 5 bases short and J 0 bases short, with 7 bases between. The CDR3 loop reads CASSYSSNTGELFF. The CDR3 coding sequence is TGTGCCAGCAGTTACTCTTCGAACACCGGGGAGCTGTTTTTT.

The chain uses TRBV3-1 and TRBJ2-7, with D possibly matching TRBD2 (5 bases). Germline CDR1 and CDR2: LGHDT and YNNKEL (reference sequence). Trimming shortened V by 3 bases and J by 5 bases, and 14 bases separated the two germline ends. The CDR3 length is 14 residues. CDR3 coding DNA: TGTGCCAGCAGCCAGGGCCGAAGGGAGAACGAGCAGTACGTC. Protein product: CASSQGRRENEQYV.

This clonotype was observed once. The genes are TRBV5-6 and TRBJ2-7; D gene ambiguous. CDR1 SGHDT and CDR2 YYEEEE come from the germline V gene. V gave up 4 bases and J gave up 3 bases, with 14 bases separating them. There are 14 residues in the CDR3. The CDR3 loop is CASSPRATNYEQYF. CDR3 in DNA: TGTGCCAGCAGCCCCCGAGCTACTAACTACGAGCAGTACTTC.

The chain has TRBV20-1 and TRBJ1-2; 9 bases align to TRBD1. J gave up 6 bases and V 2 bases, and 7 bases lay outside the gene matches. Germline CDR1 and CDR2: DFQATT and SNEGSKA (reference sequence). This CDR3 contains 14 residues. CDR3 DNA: TGCAGTGCTAGACGTACCGGGACAGGGAATGGCTACACCTTC. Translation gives CSARRTGTGNGYTF.

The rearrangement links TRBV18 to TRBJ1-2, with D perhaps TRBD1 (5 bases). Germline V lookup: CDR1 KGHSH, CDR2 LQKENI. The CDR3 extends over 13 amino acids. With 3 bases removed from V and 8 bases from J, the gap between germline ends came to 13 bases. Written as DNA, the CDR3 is TGTGCCAGCTCACCCGCCCTGGGGGACGGCTACACCTTC. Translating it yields CASSPALGDGYTF. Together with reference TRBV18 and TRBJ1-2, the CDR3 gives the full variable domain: NAGVMQNPRHLVRRRGQEARLRCSPMKGHSHVYWYRQLPEEGLKFMVYLQKENIIDESGMPKERFSAEFPKEGPSILRIQQVVRGDSAAYFCASSPALGDGYTFGSGTRLTVV.

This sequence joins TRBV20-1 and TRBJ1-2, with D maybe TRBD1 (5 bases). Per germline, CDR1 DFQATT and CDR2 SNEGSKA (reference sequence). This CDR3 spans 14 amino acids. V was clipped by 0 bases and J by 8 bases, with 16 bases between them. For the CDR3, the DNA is TGCAGTGCTAGAGACCCCGGGACCGCTGGAGGCTACACCTTC. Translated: CSARDPGTAGGYTF.

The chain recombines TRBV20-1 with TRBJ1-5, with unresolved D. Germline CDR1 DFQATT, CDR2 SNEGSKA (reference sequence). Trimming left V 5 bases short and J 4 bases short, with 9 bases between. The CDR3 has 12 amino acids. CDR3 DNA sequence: TGCAGTGCTGAGAGAGGGAATCAGCCCCAGCATTTT. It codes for CSAERGNQPQHF.

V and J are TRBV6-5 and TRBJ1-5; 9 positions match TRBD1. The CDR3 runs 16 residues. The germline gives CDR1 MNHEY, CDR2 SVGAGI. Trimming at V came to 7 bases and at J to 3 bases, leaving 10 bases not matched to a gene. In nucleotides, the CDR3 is TGTGCCAGCATTCTCACCGGGACAGGGAACAATCAGCCCCAGCATTTT. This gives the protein CASILTGTGNNQPQHF.

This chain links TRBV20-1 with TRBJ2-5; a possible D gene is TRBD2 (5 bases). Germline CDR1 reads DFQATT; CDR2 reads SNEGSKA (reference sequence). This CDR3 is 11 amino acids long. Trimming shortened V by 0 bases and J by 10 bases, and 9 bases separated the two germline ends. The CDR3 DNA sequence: TGCAGTGCTAGAGATTCGGGGTACCAGTACTTC. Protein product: CSARDSGYQYF.

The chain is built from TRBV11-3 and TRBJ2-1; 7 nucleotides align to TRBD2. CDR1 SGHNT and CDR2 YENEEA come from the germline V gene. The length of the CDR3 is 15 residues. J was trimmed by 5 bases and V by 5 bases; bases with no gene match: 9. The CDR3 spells CASSPREAGHNEQFF. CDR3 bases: TGTGCCAGCAGCCCCCGGGAAGCGGGACACAATGAGCAGTTCTTC.

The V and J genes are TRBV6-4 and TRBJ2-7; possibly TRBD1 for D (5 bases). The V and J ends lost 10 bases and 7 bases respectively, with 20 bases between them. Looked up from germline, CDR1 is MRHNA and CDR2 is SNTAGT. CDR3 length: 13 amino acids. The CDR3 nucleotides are TGTGCCACCAACGAGCTTAGGGGTAGGGAGCAGTACTTC. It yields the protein CATNELRGREQYF.

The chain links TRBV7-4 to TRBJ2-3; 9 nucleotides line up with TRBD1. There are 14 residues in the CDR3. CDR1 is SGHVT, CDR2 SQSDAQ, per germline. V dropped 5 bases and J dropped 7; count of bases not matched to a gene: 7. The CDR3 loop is CASSLGQGKNTQYF. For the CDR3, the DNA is TGTGCCAGCAGCCTCGGACAGGGGAAGAATACGCAGTATTTT.

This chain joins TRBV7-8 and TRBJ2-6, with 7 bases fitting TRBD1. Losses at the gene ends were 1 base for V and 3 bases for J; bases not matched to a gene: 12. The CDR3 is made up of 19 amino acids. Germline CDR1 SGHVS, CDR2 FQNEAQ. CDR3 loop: CASSLGTGLESLGANVLTF. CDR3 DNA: TGTGCCAGCAGCTTAGGGACAGGCCTGGAGTCTCTTGGGGCCAACGTCCTGACTTTC.